This T cell receptor beta chain derives from a study of vaccination effects on CD4 cells after COVID-19. Study overall: Roughly 2.1 million PBMC per well were cultured with approximately 9 IU/ml IL-2 and about 10 ug/ml peptides.

Sequenced by immunoSEQ multiplex PCR; TCRdb stores in-frame clones only, minus some. The repertoire has 40,000 or so clones, roughly 82% of them found once; the top ten carry less than 3.5%. With respect to this clone: Antigen unknown.

CD4+ T cells were isolated after around ten days of culture. No vaccinee had earlier SARS-CoV-2 infection, and nucleocapsid antibodies were negative. Each culture had half its medium swapped for IL-2 medium on days 3 and 7. Trimming shortened V by 0 bases and J by 3 bases, and 7 bases separated the two germline ends. This CDR3 is 15 amino acids long. From germline, CDR1 is SGDLS and CDR2 YYNGEE. The sample was CD4+ T cells from PBMCs cultured without peptide, taken before COVID-19 vaccination. V usage is TRBV9 and J usage is TRBJ1-6; no definite D call. The clonotype originates from a human donor who received a COVID-19 vaccine. The CDR3 sequence is CASSVGRGYNSPLHF. The CDR3 region has the DNA TGTGCCAGCAGCGTAGGGCGGGGCTATAATTCACCCCTCCACTTT.